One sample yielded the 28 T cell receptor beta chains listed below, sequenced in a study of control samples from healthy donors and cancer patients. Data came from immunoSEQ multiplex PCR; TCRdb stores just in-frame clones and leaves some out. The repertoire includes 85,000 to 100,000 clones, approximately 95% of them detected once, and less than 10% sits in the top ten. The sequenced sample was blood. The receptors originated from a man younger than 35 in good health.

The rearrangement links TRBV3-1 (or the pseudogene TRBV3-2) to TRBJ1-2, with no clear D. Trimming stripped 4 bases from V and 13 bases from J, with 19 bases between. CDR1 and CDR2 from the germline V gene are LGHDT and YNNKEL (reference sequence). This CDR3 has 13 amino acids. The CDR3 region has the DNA TGTGCCAGCAGCCCGTCCGCCCTGAATGGATGCACCTTC. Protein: CASSPSALNGCTF.

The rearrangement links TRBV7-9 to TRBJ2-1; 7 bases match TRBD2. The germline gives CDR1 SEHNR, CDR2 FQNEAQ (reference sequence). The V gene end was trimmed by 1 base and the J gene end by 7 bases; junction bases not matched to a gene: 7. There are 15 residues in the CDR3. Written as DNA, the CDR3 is TGTGCCAGCAGCTTAGGCCAGCGGGGAGGAAATGAGCAGTTCTTC. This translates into CASSLGQRGGNEQFF. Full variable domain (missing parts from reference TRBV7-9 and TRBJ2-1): DTGVSQNPRHKITKRGQNVTFRCDPISEHNRLYWYRQTLGQGPEFLTYFQNEAQLEKSRLLSDRFSAERPKGSFSTLEIQRTEQGDSAMYLCASSLGQRGGNEQFFGPGTRLTVL.

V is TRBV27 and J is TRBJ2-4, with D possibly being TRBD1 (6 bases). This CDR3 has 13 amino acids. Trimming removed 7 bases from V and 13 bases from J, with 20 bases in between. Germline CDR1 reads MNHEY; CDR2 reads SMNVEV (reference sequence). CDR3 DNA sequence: TGTGCCAGCACCACTTCCCCGGGACATACGCAGTACTTC. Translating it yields CASTTSPGHTQYF.

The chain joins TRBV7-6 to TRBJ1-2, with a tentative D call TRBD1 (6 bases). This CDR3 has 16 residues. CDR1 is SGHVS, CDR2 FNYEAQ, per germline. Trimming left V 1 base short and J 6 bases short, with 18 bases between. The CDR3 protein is CASSLEVTGRMDGYTF. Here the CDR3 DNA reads TGTGCCAGCAGCTTAGAGGTCACAGGGAGGATGGATGGCTACACCTTC.

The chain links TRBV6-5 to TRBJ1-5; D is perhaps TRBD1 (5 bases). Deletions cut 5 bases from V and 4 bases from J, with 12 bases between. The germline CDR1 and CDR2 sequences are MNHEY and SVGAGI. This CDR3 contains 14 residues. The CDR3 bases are TGTGCCAGCAGTACAGGACGCAATAATCAGCCCCAGCATTTT. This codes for CASSTGRNNQPQHF.

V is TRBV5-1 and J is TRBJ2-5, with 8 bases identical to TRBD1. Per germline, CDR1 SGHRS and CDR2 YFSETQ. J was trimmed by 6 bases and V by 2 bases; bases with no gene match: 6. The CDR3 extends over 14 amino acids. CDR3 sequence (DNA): TGCGCCAGCAGCTTCTCGACAGGGGCGAAGACCCAGTACTTC. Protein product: CASSFSTGAKTQYF.

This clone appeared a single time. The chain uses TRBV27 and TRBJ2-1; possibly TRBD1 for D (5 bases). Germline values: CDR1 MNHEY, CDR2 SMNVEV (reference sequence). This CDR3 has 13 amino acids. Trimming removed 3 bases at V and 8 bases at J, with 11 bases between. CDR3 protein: CASSLAQGYEQFF. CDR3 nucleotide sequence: TGTGCCAGCAGTTTGGCGCAGGGTTATGAGCAGTTCTTC.

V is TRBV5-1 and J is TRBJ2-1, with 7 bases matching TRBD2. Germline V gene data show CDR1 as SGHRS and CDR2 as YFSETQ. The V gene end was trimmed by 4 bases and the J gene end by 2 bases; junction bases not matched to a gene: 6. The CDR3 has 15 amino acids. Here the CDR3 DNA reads TGCGCCAGCAGCCCCCCCGGGGGGACCTACAATGAGCAGTTCTTC. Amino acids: CASSPPGGTYNEQFF.

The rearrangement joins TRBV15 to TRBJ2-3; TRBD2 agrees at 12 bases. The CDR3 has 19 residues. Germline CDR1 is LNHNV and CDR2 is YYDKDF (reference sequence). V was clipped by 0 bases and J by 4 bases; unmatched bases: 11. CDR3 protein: CATSRDNRTSGKNADTQYF. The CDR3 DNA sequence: TGTGCCACCAGCAGAGATAATCGGACTAGCGGGAAGAACGCAGATACGCAGTATTTT.

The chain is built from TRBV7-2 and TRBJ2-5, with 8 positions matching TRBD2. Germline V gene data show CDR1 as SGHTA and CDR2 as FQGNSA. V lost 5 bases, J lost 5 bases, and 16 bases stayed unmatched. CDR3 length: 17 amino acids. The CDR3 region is CASSPRGSGSQGETQYF. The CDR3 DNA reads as TGTGCCAGCAGCCCCAGGGGAAGCGGGAGCCAGGGCGAGACCCAGTACTTC.

The CDR3 sequence is CASSLGLAGEDEQYF. For the CDR3, the DNA is TGTGCCAGCAGCCTCGGACTAGCGGGAGAGGACGAGCAGTACTTC. This chain connects TRBV7-2 to TRBJ2-7; 13 bases agree with TRBD2. The CDR3 runs to 15 residues. CDR1 and CDR2 from the germline V gene are SGHTA and FQGNSA. With 5 bases clipped from V and 5 bases from J, the junction kept 6 bases outside the gene matches. Together with reference TRBV7-2 and TRBJ2-7, the CDR3 gives the full variable domain: GAGVSQSPSNKVTEKGKDVELRCDPISGHTALYWYRQSLGQGLEFLIYFQGNSAPDKSGLPSDRFSAERTGGSVSTLTIQRTQQEDSAVYLCASSLGLAGEDEQYFGPGTRLTVT.

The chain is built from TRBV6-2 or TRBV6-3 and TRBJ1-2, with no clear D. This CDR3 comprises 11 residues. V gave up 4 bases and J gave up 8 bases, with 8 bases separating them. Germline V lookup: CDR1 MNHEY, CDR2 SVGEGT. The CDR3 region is CASSSWPGYTF. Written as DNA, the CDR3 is TGTGCCAGCAGTTCCTGGCCAGGCTACACCTTC.

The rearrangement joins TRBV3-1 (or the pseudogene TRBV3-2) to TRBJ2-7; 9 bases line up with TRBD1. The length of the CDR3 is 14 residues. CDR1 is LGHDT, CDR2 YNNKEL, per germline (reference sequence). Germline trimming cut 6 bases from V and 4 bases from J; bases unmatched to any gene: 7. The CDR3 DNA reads TGTGCCAGCAGACGACAGGGGGGAGTGTACGAGCAGTACTTC. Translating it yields CASRRQGGVYEQYF.

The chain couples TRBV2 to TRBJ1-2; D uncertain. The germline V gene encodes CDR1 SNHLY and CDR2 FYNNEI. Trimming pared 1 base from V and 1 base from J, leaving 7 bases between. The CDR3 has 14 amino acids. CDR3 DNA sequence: TGTGCCAGCAGTGAAGACAAATTTAACTATGGCTACACCTTC. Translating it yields CASSEDKFNYGYTF.

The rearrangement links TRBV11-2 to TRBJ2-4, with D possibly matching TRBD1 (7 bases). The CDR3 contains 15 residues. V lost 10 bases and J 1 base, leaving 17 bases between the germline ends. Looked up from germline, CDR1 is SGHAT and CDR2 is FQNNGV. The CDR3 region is CATEGGGLAKNIQYF. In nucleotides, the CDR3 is TGTGCCACCGAAGGAGGGGGCTTGGCCAAAAACATTCAGTACTTC.

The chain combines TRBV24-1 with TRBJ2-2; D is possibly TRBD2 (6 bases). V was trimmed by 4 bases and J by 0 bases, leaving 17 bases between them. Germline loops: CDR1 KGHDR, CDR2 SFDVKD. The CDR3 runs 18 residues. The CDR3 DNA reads TGTGCCACCAGTGACGCCGGGACTCGGGGGTCGAACACCGGGGAGCTGTTTTTT. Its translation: CATSDAGTRGSNTGELFF.

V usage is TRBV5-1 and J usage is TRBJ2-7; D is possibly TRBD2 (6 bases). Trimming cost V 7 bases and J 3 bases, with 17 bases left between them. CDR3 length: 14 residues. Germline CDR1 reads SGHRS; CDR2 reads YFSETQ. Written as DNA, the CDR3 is TGCGCCAGCTCGACCGGGACTGCGCGCTACGAGCAGTACTTC. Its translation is CASSTGTARYEQYF.

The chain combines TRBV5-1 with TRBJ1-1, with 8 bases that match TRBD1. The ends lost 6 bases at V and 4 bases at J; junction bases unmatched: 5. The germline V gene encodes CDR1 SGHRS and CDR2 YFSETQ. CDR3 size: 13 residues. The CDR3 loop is CASNRQGFTEAFF. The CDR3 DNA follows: TGCGCCAGCAACCGACAGGGGTTCACTGAAGCTTTCTTT. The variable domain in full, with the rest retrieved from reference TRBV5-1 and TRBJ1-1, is KAGVTQTPRYLIKTRGQQVTLSCSPISGHRSVSWYQQTPGQGLQFLFEYFSETQRNKGNFPGRFSGRQFSNSRSEMNVSTLELGDSALYLCASNRQGFTEAFFGQGTRLTVV.

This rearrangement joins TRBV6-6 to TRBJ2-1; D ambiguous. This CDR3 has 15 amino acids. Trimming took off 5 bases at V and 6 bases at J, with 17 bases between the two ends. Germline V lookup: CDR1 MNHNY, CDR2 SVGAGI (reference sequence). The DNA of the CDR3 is TGTGCCAGCAGTGTTCCGTCGAACCCTGGCAATGAGCAGTTCTTC. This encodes CASSVPSNPGNEQFF.

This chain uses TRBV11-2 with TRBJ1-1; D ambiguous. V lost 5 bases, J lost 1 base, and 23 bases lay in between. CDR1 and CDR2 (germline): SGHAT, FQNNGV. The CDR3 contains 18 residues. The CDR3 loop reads CASSRVRLNHPGNTEAFF. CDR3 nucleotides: TGTGCCAGCAGCCGCGTCAGACTTAACCACCCGGGGAACACTGAAGCTTTCTTT.

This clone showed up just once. This CDR3 reads CASSLNGGVGELFF. CDR3 sequence (DNA): TGTGCCAGCAGCTTGAATGGGGGGGTCGGGGAGCTGTTTTTT. J is TRBJ2-2 and V is TRBV7-2, with 7 bases fitting TRBD2. The CDR3 has 14 residues. CDR1 is SGHTA and CDR2 is FQGNSA in the germline V gene. V was pared by 3 bases and J by 7 bases, with 5 bases of the junction left unmatched.

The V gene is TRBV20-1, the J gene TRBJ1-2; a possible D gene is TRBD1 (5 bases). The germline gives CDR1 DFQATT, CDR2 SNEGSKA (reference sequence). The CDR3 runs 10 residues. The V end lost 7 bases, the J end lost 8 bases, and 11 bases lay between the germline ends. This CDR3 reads CSGGLNGYTF. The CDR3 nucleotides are TGCAGTGGGGGCCTTAACGGCTACACCTTC.

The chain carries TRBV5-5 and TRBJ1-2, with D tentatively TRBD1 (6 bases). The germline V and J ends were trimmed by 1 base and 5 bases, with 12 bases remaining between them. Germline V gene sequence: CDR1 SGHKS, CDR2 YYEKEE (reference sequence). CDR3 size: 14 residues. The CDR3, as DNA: TGTGCCAGCAGCTTGCTTGGGGGGCCTTATGGCTACACCTTC. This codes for CASSLLGGPYGYTF.

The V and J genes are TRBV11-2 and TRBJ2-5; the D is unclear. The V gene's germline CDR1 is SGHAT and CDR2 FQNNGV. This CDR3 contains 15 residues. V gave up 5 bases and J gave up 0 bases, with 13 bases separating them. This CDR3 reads CASSRYGVDQETQYF. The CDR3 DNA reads TGTGCCAGCAGCCGTTATGGGGTCGACCAAGAGACCCAGTACTTC.

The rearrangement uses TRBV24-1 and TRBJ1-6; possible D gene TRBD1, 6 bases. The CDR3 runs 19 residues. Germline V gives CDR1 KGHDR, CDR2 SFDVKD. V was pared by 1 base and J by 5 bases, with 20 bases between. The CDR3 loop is CATSDFSRGSPMDNSPLHF. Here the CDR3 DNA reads TGTGCCACCAGTGATTTCAGTAGGGGGAGTCCTATGGATAATTCACCCCTCCACTTT.

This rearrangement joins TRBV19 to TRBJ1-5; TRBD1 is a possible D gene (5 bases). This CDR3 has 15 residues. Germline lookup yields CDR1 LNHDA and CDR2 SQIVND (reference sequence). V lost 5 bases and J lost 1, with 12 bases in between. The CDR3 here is CASSSGLLSNQPQHF. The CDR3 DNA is TGTGCCAGTAGTTCGGGACTTTTAAGCAATCAGCCCCAGCATTTT.

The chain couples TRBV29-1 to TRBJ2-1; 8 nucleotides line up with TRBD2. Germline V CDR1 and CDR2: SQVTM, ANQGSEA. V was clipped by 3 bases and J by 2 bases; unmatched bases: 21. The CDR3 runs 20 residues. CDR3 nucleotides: TGCAGCGTTGACAGGGAAAGGAGGACTAGCTCCGACCTTGCCTACAATGAGCAGTTCTTC. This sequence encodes CSVDRERRTSSDLAYNEQFF.

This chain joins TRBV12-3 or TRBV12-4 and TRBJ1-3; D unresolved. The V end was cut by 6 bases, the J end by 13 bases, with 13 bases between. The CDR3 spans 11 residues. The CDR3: CASSQYPTIYF. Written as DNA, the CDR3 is TGTGCCAGCAGCCAGTACCCCACTATATATTTT.